The source of this T cell receptor (beta chain) is a study of identical twins. Deletions cut 4 bases from V and 10 bases from J, with 24 bases between. The germline V gene has CDR1 SGHKS and CDR2 YYEKEE (reference sequence). The CDR3 contains 17 residues. Study findings and constraints: Out-of-frame alpha sequences shared by twins were enriched for low generation probability. Conclusions leaned on cross-sectional statistical analysis and did not track the same donors over time.

After template switching added a universal primer site, the resulting cDNA carried unique molecular identifiers. From the 5' RACE reads, TCRdb called clonotypes with MiXCR, one entry per CDR3 protein. The sample consists of a few hundred thousand distinct CDR3 sequences, roughly an eighth of them appearing once. This clonotype was counted only a few times. What it binds is unknown. These data were also reused for a study on yellow fever vaccine responses in identical twins. From that second work: Vaccine-induced T cell responses in twins were reportedly observed to appear partly convergent, partly personalized.

Sequencing used memory (CD45RO+) T cells sorted from blood. V gene TRBV5-5 combines with J gene TRBJ1-6; D possibly corresponds to TRBD1 (5 bases). The clonotype was recovered from a woman aged 18-35 years in good health. The CDR3 sequence is CASSGGAGLLVGSPLHF. CDR3 in DNA: TGTGCCAGCAGCGGCGGGGCAGGGCTCTTAGTCGGGTCACCCCTCCACTTT.